This TCR beta chain was profiled in a study of EBV T-cell therapy then PD-1 blockade in nasopharyngeal carcinoma. Clones were read by immunoSEQ multiplex PCR, and TCRdb kept only the in-frame ones, dropping some. The repertoire has fewer than 25,000 clones, around 82% of them found once; the top ten carry approximately 30%. Points on this clone: Its matching antigen is unknown.

Treatment described: AdE1-LMPpoly-expanded autologous EBV-specific T-cell therapy followed by anti-PD-1 nivolumab. The sample was CD8+ T cells from blood, taken around day 58 from a patient whose treatment included autologous EBV-specific T cells and nivolumab. The clonotype was recovered from a middle-aged man with nasopharyngeal carcinoma.

The CDR3 loop reads CASSFHPGLNQPQHF. The CDR3 nucleotides read TGTGCCAGCAGCTTCCATCCAGGGCTCAATCAGCCCCAGCATTTT. The chain has TRBV7-9 and TRBJ1-5; D possibly corresponds to TRBD1 (5 bases). Germline values: CDR1 SEHNR, CDR2 FQNEAQ (reference sequence). The CDR3 runs 15 residues. Trimming cost V 3 bases and J 3 bases, with 12 bases left between them.